Following are 32 T cell receptor beta chains from one sample sequenced in a study of coeliac disease. TCRdb keeps only in-frame clones here, not all; method: immunoSEQ multiplex PCR. The sample carries fewer than 5,000 clones, approximately 75% recorded once. The sequencing sample was made of lamina propria lymphocytes from the gut. These receptors were obtained from a woman under 30 with active celiac disease.

The chain employs TRBV11-2 and TRBJ1-2; 7 nucleotides line up with TRBD1. The CDR3 loop spans 14 amino acids. Trimming took 5 bases from V and 7 from J; bases not matched to a gene: 10. Germline V gives CDR1 SGHAT, CDR2 FQNNGV. CDR3 sequence (DNA): TGTGCCAGCAGCCCGCGACAGGGAGAGGCTGGCTACACCTTC. It translates to CASSPRQGEAGYTF.

This chain connects TRBV14 to TRBJ2-5; possible D gene TRBD1, 5 bases. Germline V gene lookup returns CDR1 SGHDN and CDR2 FVKESK. The V end lost 2 bases, the J end lost 5 bases, and 15 bases lay between the germline ends. CDR3 length: 15 residues. This CDR3 reads CASSQKGVPLETQYF. The CDR3 DNA follows: TGTGCCAGCAGCCAAAAAGGGGTTCCCCTGGAGACCCAGTACTTC.

The CDR3, as DNA: TGTGCCAGCAGCTTACCCGGGACAGATACGCAGTATTTT. Translation: CASSLPGTDTQYF. The genes are TRBV5-5 and TRBJ2-3; D gene unclear. CDR1 is SGHKS and CDR2 is YYEKEE in the germline V gene (reference sequence). The CDR3 is made up of 13 amino acids. Trimming shortened V by 2 bases and J by 3 bases, and 7 bases separated the two germline ends.

V usage is TRBV12-5 and J usage is TRBJ2-7, with TRBD2 matching over 10 bases. V gave up 3 bases and J gave up 3 bases; unmatched junction bases: 2. Germline V gene lookup returns CDR1 LGHNT and CDR2 FRNRAP. This CDR3 is 14 amino acids long. CDR3 loop: CASGLERGGYEQYF. The CDR3 coding sequence is TGTGCTAGTGGTTTAGAGCGGGGGGGCTACGAGCAGTACTTC.

The V call is TRBV30, the J call TRBJ1-1, with TRBD1 matching 7 bases. The germline V gene encodes CDR1 GTSNPN and CDR2 SVGIG (reference sequence). V trimming: 1 base; J trimming: 2 bases; junction bases outside the gene matches: 16. This CDR3 spans 18 amino acids. This CDR3 is CAWSAPPHRQGFNTEAFF. In DNA form, the CDR3 reads TGTGCCTGGAGTGCCCCCCCCCACCGACAGGGCTTCAACACTGAAGCTTTCTTT.

This clone has only one observation. This chain joins TRBV7-2 and TRBJ2-3; TRBD1 might be the D (5 bases). V lost 1 base, J lost 2 bases, and 10 bases lay in between. This CDR3 comprises 15 residues. Germline CDR1 reads SGHTA; CDR2 reads FQGNSA. This chain's CDR3 is CASSLEPGYTDTQYF. The CDR3 DNA sequence: TGTGCCAGCAGCTTAGAGCCAGGGTACACAGATACGCAGTATTTT.

The gene calls are TRBV6-1 and TRBJ1-2; a weak D match, TRBD1 (5 bases). This CDR3 contains 15 residues. Trimming left V 7 bases short and J 4 bases short, with 19 bases between. Per germline, CDR1 MNHNS and CDR2 SASEGT. CDR3 DNA: TGTGCCAGCACTAGACCCCGGGGGGGAGTCTATGGCTACACCTTC. It specifies CASTRPRGGVYGYTF.

The CDR3 region has the DNA TGCGCCAGCAGCTTACAGGGTTTAGCATCCTACGAGCAGTACTTC. It encodes CASSLQGLASYEQYF. The chain links TRBV5-1 to TRBJ2-7; tentatively, D is TRBD1 (6 bases). The CDR3 contains 15 residues. Looked up from germline, CDR1 is SGHRS and CDR2 is YFSETQ. Trimming shortened V by 2 bases and J by 1 base, and 13 bases separated the two germline ends.

This chain joins TRBV2 and TRBJ2-7, with 12 bases that match TRBD1. V shed 4 bases, J shed 6 bases, and the junction held 4 bases outside the gene matches. There are 14 residues in the CDR3. Germline V gives CDR1 SNHLY, CDR2 FYNNEI. CDR3 nucleotides: TGTGCCAGCAGTGTGGGGACAGGGGGCCCCGAGCAGTACTTC. Protein product: CASSVGTGGPEQYF.

V usage is TRBV18 and J usage is TRBJ2-2; TRBD1 matches 8 bases. The V and J ends lost 6 bases and 5 bases, in that order; junction bases with no gene match: 8. CDR3 length equals 15 residues. Germline loops: CDR1 KGHSH, CDR2 LQKENI. The CDR3 coding sequence is TGTGCCAGCTCCTCGGCCACAGGGGGAACCGGGGAGCTGTTTTTT. Amino acid sequence: CASSSATGGTGELFF.

The chain carries TRBV7-9 and TRBJ1-2; no firm D call. V gave up 3 bases and J gave up 0 bases, with 11 bases separating them. CDR1 and CDR2 (germline): SEHNR, FQNEAQ (reference sequence). The CDR3 is 15 residues long. The CDR3 bases are TGTGCCAGCAGCTTTAAGAGGGAAGCTAACTATGGCTACACCTTC. This sequence encodes CASSFKREANYGYTF. Based on the CDR3 plus reference TRBV7-9 and TRBJ1-2, the full variable domain is DTGVSQNPRHKITKRGQNVTFRCDPISEHNRLYWYRQTLGQGPEFLTYFQNEAQLEKSRLLSDRFSAERPKGSFSTLEIQRTEQGDSAMYLCASSFKREANYGYTFGSGTRLTVV.

This clone has just one count. This chain joins TRBV7-8 and TRBJ2-1, with unresolved D. The CDR3 length is 11 residues. V was cut by 7 bases and J by 9 bases, with 10 bases left in between. From germline, CDR1 is SGHVS and CDR2 FQNEAQ. The CDR3 coding sequence is TGTGCCAGCACCAAAACGGGTGAGCAGTTCTTC. It is translated as CASTKTGEQFF.

The J gene is TRBJ2-1, the V gene TRBV2; TRBD2 is a possible D gene (5 bases). CDR3 length: 15 residues. From germline, CDR1 is SNHLY and CDR2 FYNNEI. Trimming removed 0 bases at V and 4 bases at J, with 10 bases between. CDR3 in amino acids: CASSEARGRYNEQFF. As DNA, the CDR3 is TGTGCCAGCAGTGAAGCGCGAGGGCGGTACAATGAGCAGTTCTTC.

This clone turned up a few times. The chain carries TRBV20-1 and TRBJ2-1; D might be TRBD2 (6 bases). The CDR3 contains 11 residues. Germline-derived CDR1 and CDR2 are DFQATT and SNEGSKA (reference sequence). V was shortened by 3 bases and J by 15 bases, with 15 bases between the two germline ends. For the CDR3, the DNA is TGCAGTGCTAGTATGCGGGGCAGGACGTTCTTC. It yields the protein CSASMRGRTFF.

This clone was seen only a few times. V usage is TRBV2 and J usage is TRBJ2-1, with TRBD2 matching 7 bases. Germline CDR1 and CDR2: SNHLY and FYNNEI. V shed 4 bases and J 7 bases; nucleotides not matched to a gene: 7. CDR3 length equals 14 residues. DNA for the CDR3: TGTGCCAGCAGTGGAATTCTGGGGGGGAATGAGCAGTTCTTC. Amino acids: CASSGILGGNEQFF.

Concerning this clone itself: The sample carries other DNA sequences with the same CDR3. This chain connects TRBV7-3 to TRBJ2-7; 11 positions agree with TRBD2. The CDR3 has 14 residues. The ends lost 5 bases at V and 6 bases at J; junction bases unmatched: 6. Germline values: CDR1 SGHTA, CDR2 FQGTGA. This CDR3 is CASSLSGGAGEQYF. CDR3 nucleotides: TGTGCCAGCAGCCTTAGCGGGGGGGCGGGCGAGCAGTACTTC.

This clone was seen just once. The chain couples TRBV6-5 to TRBJ1-1; D is perhaps TRBD1 (5 bases). This CDR3 is built from 13 residues. Trimming took 2 bases from V and 7 from J, leaving 11 bases between them. The germline CDR1 and CDR2 sequences are MNHEY and SVGAGI. DNA of the CDR3: TGTGCCAGCAGTTACGAAGGGGCAAGTGAAGCTTTCTTT. Translated, it gives CASSYEGASEAFF.

The J gene is TRBJ1-2, the V gene TRBV25-1; D is possibly TRBD1 (5 bases). The CDR3 length is 17 residues. V was pared by 1 base and J by 3 bases, with 18 bases between. In germline, CDR1 is MGHDK, CDR2 SYGVNS. The CDR3 region is CASSESTRGEPYYGYTF. CDR3 sequence (DNA): TGTGCCAGCAGTGAATCAACCCGGGGGGAGCCGTACTATGGCTACACCTTC.

CDR3 sequence: CASSGSGNTEAFF. The CDR3 nucleotides read TGTGCCAGCAGCGGATCAGGGAACACTGAAGCTTTCTTT. The chain uses TRBV7-2 and TRBJ1-1; the D is unclear. V was cut by 5 bases and J by 1 base, with 8 bases left in between. Per the germline V gene, CDR1 is SGHTA and CDR2 is FQGNSA. The CDR3 has 13 residues.

Comment on this clone: A read error is likely, as this CDR3 ends without the conserved phenylalanine or tryptophan. The chain has TRBV7-2 and TRBJ1-1; D perhaps matches TRBD1 (5 bases). The CDR3 consists of 14 residues. Germline V lookup: CDR1 SGHTA, CDR2 FQGNSA. V lost 5 bases to trimming and J lost 4 bases, with 14 bases between them. The CDR3 spells CASSPGGTSTEAFL. DNA of the CDR3: TGTGCCAGCAGCCCCGGGGGGACGTCCACTGAAGCTTTCCTT.

On this clone itself: The sample contains more than one DNA sequence encoding this CDR3. This chain links TRBV7-3 with TRBJ2-1; 12 bases fit TRBD2. CDR3 length equals 14 residues. The germline gives CDR1 SGHTA, CDR2 FQGTGA. After removal of 5 bases from V and 10 bases from J, the junction contained 6 bases not matched to a gene. DNA of the CDR3: TGTGCCAGCAGCCCTAGCGGGGGGGCTGGAGAGCAGTTCTTC. It codes for CASSPSGGAGEQFF. Supplemented by reference TRBV7-3 and TRBJ2-1, the full variable domain reads GAGVSQTPSNKVTEKGKYVELRCDPISGHTALYWYRQSLGQGPEFLIYFQGTGAADDSGLPNDRFFAVRPEGSVSTLKIQRTERGDSAVYLCASSPSGGAGEQFFGPGTRLTVL.

The rearrangement links TRBV2 to TRBJ1-2, with D unresolved. Germline loops: CDR1 SNHLY, CDR2 FYNNEI. The CDR3 totals 13 residues. V gave up 3 bases and J gave up 3 bases, with 8 bases separating them. As DNA, the CDR3 is TGTGCCAGCAGTGAGGAAGCGTACTATGGCTACACCTTC. It encodes CASSEEAYYGYTF.

This clone was seen a handful of times. The gene calls are TRBV7-2 and TRBJ1-1; 7 bases map to TRBD1. Unmatched junction bases numbered 5, after V lost 3 bases and J lost 1 base. Germline CDR1 reads SGHTA; CDR2 reads FQGNSA. There are 15 residues in the CDR3. This chain's CDR3 is CASSLTGLENTEAFF. CDR3 nucleotides: TGTGCCAGCAGCTTGACAGGGTTGGAGAACACTGAAGCTTTCTTT.

The genes are TRBV7-2 and TRBJ1-2; possibly TRBD1 for D (6 bases). From germline, CDR1 is SGHTA and CDR2 FQGNSA. V was trimmed by 5 bases and J by 5 bases, leaving 18 bases between them. This CDR3 has 15 residues. In nucleotides, the CDR3 is TGTGCCAGCAGCCCCCAACAGGGAACCTTATATGGCTACACCTTC. It codes for CASSPQQGTLYGYTF.

This rearrangement joins TRBV11-1 to TRBJ1-1; 9 nucleotides line up with TRBD1. J gave up 3 bases and V 5 bases, and 4 bases lay outside the gene matches. Germline V CDR1 and CDR2: SGHAT, FQDESV (reference sequence). This CDR3 is built from 14 residues. Written as DNA, the CDR3 is TGTGCCAGCAGCGTGGACAGGGGAGACACTGAAGCTTTCTTT. Its translation: CASSVDRGDTEAFF.

This chain links TRBV19 with TRBJ2-3; perhaps TRBD1 as D (7 bases). Trimming left V 5 bases short and J 6 bases short, with 15 bases between. Germline V gene lookup returns CDR1 LNHDA and CDR2 SQIVND (reference sequence). The CDR3 runs to 14 residues. The CDR3 protein is CASSSFRGEDTQYF. CDR3 coding DNA: TGTGCCAGTAGTTCATTCAGGGGGGAGGATACGCAGTATTTT.

The chain is built from TRBV27 and TRBJ2-7, with 9 bases fitting TRBD1. This CDR3 is built from 14 residues. Trimming took 5 bases from V and 7 from J; bases not matched to a gene: 9. CDR1 and CDR2 from the germline V gene are MNHEY and SMNVEV (reference sequence). CDR3 bases: TGTGCCAGCAGTACCGACAGGGGGTTCGGGGAGCAGTACTTC. It encodes CASSTDRGFGEQYF.

The sample holds a few counts of this clone. The chain employs TRBV9 and TRBJ2-2; D gene unclear. Trimming took off 4 bases at V and 4 bases at J, with 5 bases between the two ends. The CDR3 is made up of 12 amino acids. CDR1 and CDR2 (germline): SGDLS, YYNGEE. CDR3 region: CASSPVTGELFF. The CDR3 DNA reads as TGTGCCAGCAGCCCAGTCACCGGGGAGCTGTTTTTT.

CDR3 protein: CASSLALRSDYEQFF. The CDR3 DNA follows: TGTGCCAGCAGCTTAGCTCTTAGGTCAGACTATGAGCAGTTCTTC. The chain is built from TRBV7-2 and TRBJ2-1; D is uncertain. Germline V gives CDR1 SGHTA, CDR2 FQGNSA. The CDR3 loop spans 15 amino acids. V lost 0 bases to trimming and J lost 8 bases, with 14 bases between them.

This rearrangement joins TRBV2 to TRBJ1-6; TRBD1 matches 10 bases. Trimming took 5 bases from V and 9 from J; bases not matched to a gene: 10. From germline, CDR1 is SNHLY and CDR2 FYNNEI. The CDR3 is 16 amino acids. The CDR3 sequence is CASSLPRTGGSSPLHF. For the CDR3, the DNA is TGTGCCAGCAGTTTACCTAGGACAGGGGGAAGTTCACCCCTCCACTTT.

The CDR3 sequence is CAWSITGGLSSPLHF. The CDR3 nucleotides are TGTGCCTGGAGTATCACAGGGGGCTTAAGTTCACCCCTCCACTTT. The V gene is TRBV30, the J gene TRBJ1-6, with 9 bases identical to TRBD1. The CDR3 sequence is 15 residues long. The germline V gene encodes CDR1 GTSNPN and CDR2 SVGIG (reference sequence). After removal of 2 bases from V and 9 bases from J, the junction contained 8 bases not matched to a gene. Drawing the rest from reference TRBV30 and TRBJ1-6, the complete variable domain is SQTIHQWPATLVQPVGSPLSLECTVEGTSNPNLYWYRQAAGRGLQLLFYSVGIGQISSEVPQNLSASRPQDRQFILSSKKLLLSDSGFYLCAWSITGGLSSPLHFGNGTRLTVT.

The chain combines TRBV6-4 with TRBJ1-2, with unresolved D. Trimming pared 5 bases from V and 1 base from J, leaving 14 bases between. Germline assignment: CDR1 MRHNA and CDR2 SNTAGT. There are 15 residues in the CDR3. CDR3 protein: CASSYPRVGNYGYTF. DNA for the CDR3: TGTGCCAGCAGTTATCCCCGGGTTGGTAACTATGGCTACACCTTC.